This TCR beta chain was obtained from a study of T cell responses to AZD1222 COVID-19 vaccine (dated by TCRdb to the early 2020s). Regarding the research as a whole: AZD1222 recipients whose second dose came at about 4 weeks and those whose second dose came at about 12 weeks were combined into one group, since spike-specific TCR depth and breadth did not differ between the two schedules. A total of approximately 240 trial participants underwent TCR sequencing, of whom about 200 had received two doses of AZD1222 and approximately 25 had received two doses of the MenACWY control vaccine. Enrollment into the trials was organized by age into subgroups of 18-55, 56-69 and 70-plus years, and those subgroups contained roughly 150, 30 and 60 TCR-sequenced participants, respectively. Broader findings and caveats from the paper: The 56-69-year group was small, and its depth increase did not reach significance, likely because of low power. Participants were mostly white British and included more females than males, and it was suggested by the authors that clonal diversity may have been underestimated. Conclusions about previously exposed vaccinees are limited because only a handful of AZD1222 recipients were SARS-CoV-2 seropositive at baseline. No day 14 peak-response samples were available, so repertoires were characterized only after the peak T cell response. Epitopes outside the regions mutated in the B.1.351 and B.1.1.7 variants were reportedly recognized by nearly half of the unique spike-specific TCRs. The vaccine-associated CD4 TCRs covered the entire spike protein, and the dominant responses fell in regions 160-218 and 743-854. After two AZD1222 doses, spike-specific TCR breadth and depth were significantly higher than at day 0 and than in MenACWY recipients.

The time point label, as the study defines it: baseline before first vaccination. The vaccinee samples were drawn from two UK trials, COV001 and COV002, one of which was a single-blind randomized controlled phase 2/3 trial testing AZD1222 (ChAdOx1 nCoV-19) in healthy adults. For TCRbeta chain sequencing, PBMC samples from trial participants were taken at day 0 and at day 28 after the second dose. The V and J ends are trimmed by 7 bases and 7 bases, leaving 10 bases between them. CDR3 length: 12 amino acids, cysteine to phenylalanine. Only the CDR3 DNA stays, 36 bases, in frame from base 1. The CDR3 regions of human TCRbeta chains were subjected to immunosequencing. Per the authors' processing: TCRs in the repertoires were compared against a reference library of SARS-CoV-2-specific TCRs that had been generated with the MIRA antigen-specificity platform. Breadth was defined as the fraction of unique TCRs that were SARS-CoV-2-associated, and depth was defined as the fraction of total T cells that were SARS-CoV-2-associated. Using the MIRA data, each spike-specific TCR was assigned both to the spike region to which the TCR was reactive and to a CD4 or CD8 class. Log10-transformed breadth and depth values were compared by one-way ANOVA with Sidak's multiple comparisons tests. TCRdb stores this immuneACCESS table with in-frame sequences only. Part of the clones is absent; in the studies checked, under half of the shortfall reflects unresolved V genes, and no reason is known for the rest. From that table come the V and J calls and clone size; the DNA was used to work out D and trimming. This sample is represented by around 110,000 clones; about 92% of them were singletons. The top ten constitute 2.9% of the sample.

Concerning this clone itself: Its antigen is not yet known. Base-call qualities are not available, and no considerably larger clone is one nucleotide away.

The specimen was peripheral blood, collected on day 0 of AZD1222 vaccination. The sequence was obtained from an adult in good health. Recombination connected TRBV12-3 or TRBV12-4 to TRBJ1-4, with the D gene call left open. The nucleotides read TGTGCCAGCACTTCCGGCGCTGAAAAACTGTTTTTT. Translated, it gives CASTSGAEKLFF.